This is a list of T cell receptor beta chains from one sample in a study of cytomegalovirus exposure and HLA in healthy donors. Using immunoSEQ multiplex PCR, the repertoire was profiled, and TCRdb retains in-frame clones only, with some absent. The sample table sets out 150,000 to 200,000 clones. The sample was PBMCs. Receptor source: a man aged 25-45 years in good health and CMV-seronegative. The CDR3 runs from the conserved cysteine through the conserved F or W. Fields, in order: D gene, V gene, CDR3 length, J gene, CDR3 protein, CDR3 DNA. D genes are given only for firm matches.

-	TRBV2	13	TRBJ1-1	CASSDLARLEAFF	TGTGCCAGCAGTGACTTAGCCCGACTTGAAGCTTTCTTT
TRBD2	TRBV29-1	16	TRBJ2-3	CSVDFASGASIHTQYF	TGCAGCGTTGATTTCGCGAGCGGGGCTTCTATTCATACGCAGTATTTT
-	TRBV5-1	12	TRBJ1-1	CASSLVDTEAFF	TGCGCCAGCAGCTTGGTAGACACTGAAGCTTTCTTT
-	TRBV6-1	12	TRBJ2-7	CASSQQPWEQYF	TGTGCCAGCAGTCAACAGCCTTGGGAGCAGTACTTC
-	TRBV5-4	14	TRBJ1-1	CASSFRGGNTEAFF	TGTGCCAGCAGCTTCAGGGGCGGGAACACTGAAGCTTTCTTT
TRBD1	TRBV2	14	TRBJ2-6	CARNRGSGANVLTF	TGTGCCAGGAACAGGGGCTCTGGGGCCAACGTCCTGACTTTC
TRBD2	TRBV4-1	15	TRBJ2-1	CASSRATSGGDEQFF	TGCGCCAGCAGCCGAGCGACTAGCGGGGGGGATGAGCAGTTCTTC
-	TRBV5-1	15	TRBJ1-4	CASSLELQGQEKLFF	TGCGCCAGCAGCTTGGAACTCCAGGGGCAGGAGAAACTGTTTTTT
-	TRBV7-8	15	TRBJ1-1	CASSFTTGSNTEAFF	TGTGCCAGCAGCTTTACGACAGGATCGAACACCGAAGCTTTCTTT
TRBD1	TRBV28	14	TRBJ1-1	CASRTGQGLGEAFF	TGTGCCAGCAGGACAGGACAGGGGTTAGGTGAAGCTTTCTTT
TRBD2	TRBV7-9	16	TRBJ2-1	CASSTGLAGGLGEQFF	TGTGCCAGCAGCACCGGACTAGCGGGGGGGCTGGGTGAGCAGTTCTTC
-	TRBV13	15	TRBJ2-3	CASSFTGGTTDTQYF	TGTGCCAGCAGCTTCACGGGGGGCACCACAGATACGCAGTATTTT
-	TRBV5-1	15	TRBJ2-1	CASSYGGLPGDEQFF	TGCGCCAGCAGCTACGGGGGACTCCCTGGGGATGAGCAGTTCTTC
-	TRBV4-1	14	TRBJ2-7	CASSQGAWATEQYF	TGCGCCAGCAGCCAGGGGGCTTGGGCTACGGAGCAGTACTTC
-	TRBV28	12	TRBJ2-7	CASSPGGLEQYF	TGTGCCAGCAGTCCTGGGGGACTGGAGCAGTACTTC
TRBD1	TRBV9	17	TRBJ2-3	CASSVAWGQGGTDTQYF	TGTGCCAGCAGCGTAGCTTGGGGACAGGGGGGCACAGATACGCAGTATTTT
TRBD2	TRBV28	14	TRBJ2-1	CASSLTLAAYEQFF	TGTGCCAGCAGTTTAACGCTAGCGGCCTATGAGCAGTTCTTC
-	TRBV6-6	14	TRBJ1-2	CASSYRDNGYGYTF	TGTGCCAGCAGTTACCGAGACAACGGCTATGGCTACACCTTC
TRBD2	TRBV5-1	19	TRBJ2-2	CASSLGLGRLAGATGELFF	TGCGCCAGCAGCTTGGGGCTGGGGCGGCTAGCGGGAGCGACCGGGGAGCTGTTTTTT
-	TRBV5-6	14	TRBJ2-5	CASSLASPQETQYF	TGTGCCAGCAGCTTGGCTAGCCCCCAAGAGACCCAGTACTTC
TRBD1	TRBV6-1	15	TRBJ1-2	CASRPTGQAAYGYTF	TGTGCCAGCAGACCTACGGGACAGGCGGCCTATGGCTACACCTTC
-	TRBV10-2	13	TRBJ1-2	CASSGQRPYGYTF	TGCGCCAGCAGCGGACAGCGACCCTATGGCTACACCTTC
-	TRBV11-2	12	TRBJ1-1	CASSLYYTEAFF	TGTGCCAGCAGCTTATACTACACTGAAGCTTTCTTT
TRBD2	TRBV6-5	16	TRBJ2-1	CASSYSLAGGPNEQFF	TGTGCCAGCAGTTACTCACTAGCGGGGGGCCCTAATGAGCAGTTCTTC
TRBD1	TRBV4-2	17	TRBJ1-3	CASSPGDRGSSGNTIYF	TGTGCCAGCAGCCCGGGGGACAGAGGTTCTTCTGGAAACACCATATATTTT
TRBD1	TRBV28	15	TRBJ1-2	CATSTPGQGNYGYTF	TGTGCCACCAGTACACCGGGACAGGGGAACTATGGCTACACCTTC
TRBD2	TRBV5-1	16	TRBJ2-7	CASSLVGGFEAYEQYF	TGCGCCAGCAGCTTGGTGGGAGGGTTTGAAGCCTACGAGCAGTACTTC
-	TRBV4-3	14	TRBJ1-4	CASSQGLTDEKLFF	TGCGCCAGCAGCCAAGGGTTAACAGATGAAAAACTGTTTTTT
-	TRBV7-8	17	TRBJ2-4	CASSLVMSGLAKNIQYF	TGTGCCAGCAGCTTAGTCATGTCAGGTCTAGCCAAAAACATTCAGTACTTC
-	TRBV30	12	TRBJ2-4	CAWITSKNIQYF	TGTGCCTGGATCACGAGTAAAAACATTCAGTACTTC
-	TRBV12-5	17	TRBJ1-5	CASGRMSRTDSNQPQHF	TGTGCTAGTGGAAGGATGAGCAGGACTGATAGCAATCAGCCCCAGCATTTT
TRBD1	TRBV25-1	14	TRBJ2-5	CASGAEQGPRTQYF	TGTGCCAGCGGGGCTGAACAGGGGCCCCGGACCCAGTACTTC
-	TRBV29-1	13	TRBJ2-3	CSVVLEGEDTQYF	TGCAGCGTTGTACTTGAGGGAGAAGATACGCAGTATTTT
-	TRBV7-2	12	TRBJ2-3	CASSLYTDTQYF	TGTGCCAGCAGCTTATACACAGATACGCAGTATTTT
TRBD2	TRBV29-1	14	TRBJ2-1	CSVVASGRPNEQFF	TGCAGCGTTGTAGCTAGCGGGAGACCCAATGAGCAGTTCTTC
TRBD1	TRBV7-6	16	TRBJ1-2	CASSPSTGGEAGGYTF	TGTGCCAGCAGCCCCTCAACAGGGGGCGAGGCAGGCGGCTACACCTTC
TRBD2	TRBV5-4	16	TRBJ2-2	CASSLVSGGNTGELFF	TGTGCCAGCAGCTTGGTTAGCGGGGGGAACACCGGGGAGCTGTTTTTT
-	TRBV4-1	15	TRBJ2-7	CASSQVELDSREQYF	TGCGCCAGCAGCCAAGTGGAACTAGATTCGAGGGAGCAGTACTTC
TRBD2	TRBV7-2	16	TRBJ2-5	CASSSTLAGAQETQYF	TGTGCCAGCAGCTCCACGCTAGCGGGGGCCCAAGAGACCCAGTACTTC
TRBD1	TRBV28	15	TRBJ2-7	CASSSTGLPSYEQYF	TGTGCCAGCAGCTCGACAGGGCTTCCTTCCTACGAGCAGTACTTC
-	TRBV5-1	17	TRBJ2-3	CASSFKTGWTGEDTQYF	TGCGCCAGCAGCTTTAAAACCGGCTGGACTGGTGAAGATACGCAGTATTTT
TRBD1	TRBV5-3	16	TRBJ1-2	CARSPDRVEANYGYTF	TGTGCCAGAAGTCCAGACAGGGTTGAAGCTAACTATGGCTACACCTTC
-	TRBV7-6	15	TRBJ2-3	CASSLAGTTGDTQYF	TGTGCCAGCAGCTTAGCCGGGACAACTGGGGATACGCAGTATTTT
-	TRBV10-3	13	TRBJ2-7	CAISESSSYEQYF	TGTGCCATCAGTGAGTCATCCAGTTACGAGCAGTACTTC